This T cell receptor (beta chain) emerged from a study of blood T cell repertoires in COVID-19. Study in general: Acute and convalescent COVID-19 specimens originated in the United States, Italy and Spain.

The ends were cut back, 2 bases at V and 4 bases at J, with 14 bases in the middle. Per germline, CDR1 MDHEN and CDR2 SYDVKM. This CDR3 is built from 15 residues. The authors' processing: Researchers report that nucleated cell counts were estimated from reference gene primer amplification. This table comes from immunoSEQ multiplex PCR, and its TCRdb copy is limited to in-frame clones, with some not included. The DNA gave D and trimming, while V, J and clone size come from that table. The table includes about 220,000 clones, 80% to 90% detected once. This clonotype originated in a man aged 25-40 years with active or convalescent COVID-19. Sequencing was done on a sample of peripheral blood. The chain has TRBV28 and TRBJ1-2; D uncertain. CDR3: CASSLGPFGPYGYTF. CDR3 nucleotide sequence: TGTGCCAGCAGTTTAGGCCCCTTTGGTCCCTATGGCTACACCTTC.